In this sample, the clone carrying this TCR beta chain turned up a few times. Its antigen is unknown. This record comes from a study of beta chain features in type 1 diabetes. Whole-study findings and limits: Researchers reported that naive, central memory and Treg TCRB repertoires appeared more similar in patients than in healthy donors. Reduced insertions and increased deletions marked VDJ junctions in type 1 diabetes patients. HLA influence on TCRB rearrangement stayed unresolved here.

The CDR3 length is 13 residues. The V gene lost 8 bases and the J gene lost 0 bases, with 5 bases spanning the gap. Germline V gives CDR1 SGHVS, CDR2 FQNEAQ. The investigators reverse transcribed all of the isolated RNA, so they sequenced expressed TCRB transcripts. Profiled with immunoSEQ multiplex PCR; TCRdb holds only in-frame clones, not every one. The sample has about 320,000 clones; around 15% are singletons. The chain is built from TRBV7-8 and TRBJ2-6; D is uncertain. The sample taken for sequencing was central memory CD4+ T cells from blood. This TCR came from a man aged 25 to 40 in good health. The chain's CDR3 is CASGSSGANVLTF. CDR3 in DNA: TGTGCCAGCGGATCCTCTGGGGCCAACGTCCTGACTTTC.